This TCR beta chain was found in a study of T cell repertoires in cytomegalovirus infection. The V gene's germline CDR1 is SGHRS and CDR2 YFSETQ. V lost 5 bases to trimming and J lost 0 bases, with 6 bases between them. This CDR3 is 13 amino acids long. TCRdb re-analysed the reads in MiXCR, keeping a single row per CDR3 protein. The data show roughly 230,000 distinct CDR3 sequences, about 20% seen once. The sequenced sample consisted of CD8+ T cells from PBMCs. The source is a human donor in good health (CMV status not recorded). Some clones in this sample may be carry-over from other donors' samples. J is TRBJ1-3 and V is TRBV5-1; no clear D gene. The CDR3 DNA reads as TGCGCCAGCAGAGTGGACTCTGGAAACACCATATATTTT. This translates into CASRVDSGNTIYF.